A single sample gave rise to the 16 T cell receptor beta chains below, sequenced in a study of T cells in lung cancer brain metastases. Profiled with immunoSEQ multiplex PCR; TCRdb holds only in-frame clones, not every one. The data hold hundreds of clones, with 89% observed a single time. Sequenced: tumor tissue from a brain metastasis. All receptors derive from a woman in her 30s with non-small cell lung cancer that had spread to the brain.

Concerning this clone: Other DNA sequences in this specimen translate into the identical CDR3. The chain uses TRBV15 and TRBJ2-1; the match to TRBD1 covers 8 bases. The V gene end was trimmed by 3 bases and the J gene end by 10 bases; junction bases not matched to a gene: 5. The CDR3 runs to 13 residues. Germline assignment: CDR1 LNHNV and CDR2 YYDKDF (reference sequence). This CDR3 is CATSRSGDREQFF. The CDR3 DNA sequence: TGTGCCACCAGCAGGTCGGGGGACAGGGAGCAGTTCTTC.

The chain links TRBV27 to TRBJ2-3, with TRBD2 as a possible D gene (6 bases). The CDR3 loop spans 14 amino acids. V was shortened by 5 bases and J by 14 bases, with 23 bases between the two germline ends. The germline V gene encodes CDR1 MNHEY and CDR2 SMNVEV (reference sequence). CDR3 sequence: CASSTRDFIQSLYF. CDR3 nucleotide sequence: TGTGCCAGCAGTACGAGGGACTTCATCCAAAGTTTGTATTTT.

The chain employs TRBV2 and TRBJ1-1; possible D gene TRBD1, 5 bases. Germline assignment: CDR1 SNHLY and CDR2 FYNNEI. V lost 0 bases to trimming and J lost 4 bases, with 18 bases between them. The CDR3 is made up of 17 amino acids. The CDR3 DNA follows: TGTGCCAGCAGTGAAGCCCCTTATCTGAGTCAGGGCACTGAAGCTTTCTTT. It is translated as CASSEAPYLSQGTEAFF.

This clone has only one observation. This chain links TRBV6-1 with TRBJ1-2; 11 bases align to TRBD1. Per the germline V gene, CDR1 is MNHNS and CDR2 is SASEGT. V was clipped by 4 bases and J by 2 bases; unmatched bases: 6. This CDR3 has 16 amino acids. CDR3 coding DNA: TGTGCCAGCAGTGCGGATGGGGACAGGGGGAACTATGGCTACACCTTC. Its protein is CASSADGDRGNYGYTF.

The chain recombines TRBV2 with TRBJ1-4; possible D gene TRBD1, 6 bases. This CDR3 comprises 15 residues. The germline CDR1 and CDR2 sequences are SNHLY and FYNNEI. V was shortened by 4 bases and J by 6 bases, with 15 bases between the two germline ends. The DNA of the CDR3 is TGTGCCAGCAGTGCTTCCTTCCGGACAGATGAAAAACTGTTTTTT. Its protein is CASSASFRTDEKLFF.

The rearrangement uses TRBV27 and TRBJ2-7; D is undetermined. V lost 0 bases and J 3 bases, leaving 12 bases between the germline ends. Per germline, CDR1 MNHEY and CDR2 SMNVEV (reference sequence). This CDR3 is built from 15 residues. The CDR3 here is CASSLSLRGFYEQYF. Here the CDR3 DNA reads TGTGCCAGCAGTTTATCCTTACGAGGTTTCTACGAGCAGTACTTC.

The V and J genes are TRBV6-5 and TRBJ2-5; D is perhaps TRBD1 (5 bases). CDR3 length: 11 residues. The V gene lost 7 bases and the J gene lost 4 bases, with 7 bases spanning the gap. Germline V lookup: CDR1 MNHEY, CDR2 SVGAGI. CDR3 amino acids: CASTQGETQYF. The CDR3, as DNA: TGTGCCAGCACCCAGGGAGAGACCCAGTACTTC.

The count of this clone is one. This chain joins TRBV7-9 and TRBJ1-4; possible D gene TRBD1, 6 bases. V shed 1 base and J shed 7 bases, with 10 bases lying between them. The CDR3 sequence is 14 residues long. The germline V gene has CDR1 SEHNR and CDR2 FQNEAQ (reference sequence). CDR3 sequence (DNA): TGTGCCAGCAGCTTAGGGGGGGCCGGTGAAAAACTGTTTTTT. Translated, it gives CASSLGGAGEKLFF.

This clone has a handful of counts. The chain links TRBV1 to TRBJ2-1; the table assigns TRBD2, which was not confirmed against the DNA. TRBV1 constitutes a pseudogene. CDR3 length: 18 amino acids. Written as DNA, the CDR3 is TGCACCAGCAGCCCCCAGTCGAGCGGGAGAGCCTCCTACAATGAGCAGTTCTTC. It encodes CTSSPQSSGRASYNEQFF.

Here the CDR3 reads CSVEGVAGGTDTQYF. DNA of the CDR3: TGCAGCGTTGAAGGGGTGGCAGGGGGCACAGATACGCAGTATTTT. The chain recombines TRBV29-1 with TRBJ2-3; possible D gene TRBD1, 6 bases. The CDR3 totals 15 residues. With 1 base removed from V and 1 base from J, the gap between germline ends came to 12 bases. Germline-derived CDR1 and CDR2 are SQVTM and ANQGSEA.

The CDR3 region is CASRLSRGQETQYF. The CDR3 nucleotides read TGTGCAAGTCGCTTAAGCCGGGGCCAAGAGACCCAGTACTTC. This chain uses TRBV12-2 with TRBJ2-5; the DNA was not compared with TRBD2, the D call given in the table. TRBV12-2 counts as a pseudogene. The CDR3 has 14 amino acids.

The chain carries TRBV4-1 and TRBJ2-1; 7 bases line up with TRBD1. J lost 3 bases, V lost 3 bases, and 11 bases had no gene match. CDR3 length: 17 residues. Germline assignment: CDR1 MGHRA and CDR2 YSYEKL. This chain's CDR3 is CASSHELNRGYYNEQFF. The CDR3 coding sequence is TGCGCCAGCAGCCATGAACTTAACAGGGGATACTACAATGAGCAGTTCTTC.

This clone was counted only a few times. This chain joins TRBV9 and TRBJ1-1; D is ambiguous. Looked up from germline, CDR1 is SGDLS and CDR2 is YYNGEE. The CDR3 loop spans 12 amino acids. Trimming took off 3 bases at V and 8 bases at J, with 11 bases between the two ends. CDR3 coding DNA: TGTGCCAGCAGCGCCGGGTCGGGAGAAGCTTTCTTT. Translated, it gives CASSAGSGEAFF.

The rearrangement uses TRBV11-2 and TRBJ2-1; the D gene is possibly TRBD2 (5 bases). CDR3 size: 15 residues. Germline-derived CDR1 and CDR2 are SGHAT and FQNNGV. The germline V and J ends were trimmed by 6 bases and 5 bases, with 17 bases remaining between them. The CDR3 here is CASSNSGVLDNEQFF. The CDR3 DNA is TGTGCCAGCAGTAACTCCGGGGTCCTGGACAATGAGCAGTTCTTC. The full variable domain, rest sourced from reference TRBV11-2 and TRBJ2-1, is EAGVAQSPRYKIIEKRQSVAFWCNPISGHATLYWYQQILGQGPKLLIQFQNNGVVDDSQLPKDRFSAERLKGVDSTLKIQPAKLEDSAVYLCASSNSGVLDNEQFFGPGTRLTVL.

The chain couples TRBV2 to TRBJ2-1, with 8 bases identical to TRBD2. The CDR3 contains 14 residues. Per the germline V gene, CDR1 is SNHLY and CDR2 is FYNNEI. The J segment lost 9 bases and the V segment lost 8 bases, leaving 12 bases of the junction unmatched. CDR3 protein: CASLREAPSFEQFF. The CDR3 nucleotides are TGTGCCAGCTTGCGGGAGGCCCCCTCTTTTGAGCAGTTCTTC.

This chain uses TRBV6-5 with TRBJ2-7; D is undetermined. This CDR3 contains 14 residues. The germline gives CDR1 MNHEY, CDR2 SVGAGI. Trimming left V 2 bases short and J 7 bases short, with 15 bases between. The CDR3 nucleotides read TGTGCCAGCAGTTACGGGGTCGTATCAGGAGAGCAGTACTTC. Its translation: CASSYGVVSGEQYF.